The 21 T cell receptor beta chains in this list originate from one sample, sequenced in a study of blood T cell repertoires in COVID-19. Profiled with immunoSEQ multiplex PCR; TCRdb holds only in-frame clones, not every one. The sample has fewer than 500,000 clones, 70% to 90% seen once. The sample comprised PBMCs or T cells enriched from blood (not recorded which). These receptors were obtained from a man younger than 40 who had recovered from COVID-19.

In this sample, this clone turned up once. The V gene is TRBV29-1, the J gene TRBJ1-1; 7 bases are shared with TRBD1. The CDR3 loop spans 14 amino acids. The germline gives CDR1 SQVTM, CDR2 ANQGSEA. Trimming took 6 bases from V and 3 from J; bases not matched to a gene: 10. The CDR3 DNA reads TGCAGCGTCAACAGGGGATATGGGTACACTGAAGCTTTCTTT. Translating gives CSVNRGYGYTEAFF. The full variable domain, completed using reference TRBV29-1 and TRBJ1-1, is SAVISQKPSRDICQRGTSLTIQCQVDSQVTMMFWYRQQPGQSLTLIATANQGSEATYESGFVIDKFPISRPNLTFSTLTVSNMSPEDSSIYLCSVNRGYGYTEAFFGQGTRLTVV.

The V and J genes are TRBV27 and TRBJ1-4; D is ambiguous. With 10 bases removed from V and 6 bases from J, the gap between germline ends came to 12 bases. This CDR3 has 12 residues. Germline values: CDR1 MNHEY, CDR2 SMNVEV (reference sequence). The CDR3, as DNA: TGTGCCACCAGGACCGGGGATGAAAAACTGTTTTTT. Protein: CATRTGDEKLFF.

The chain links TRBV11-2 to TRBJ1-1; D unclear. The length of the CDR3 is 15 residues. The V gene's germline CDR1 is SGHAT and CDR2 FQNNGV. The germline V and J ends were trimmed by 3 bases and 2 bases, with 13 bases remaining between them. Here the CDR3 reads CASSFSSTLNTEAFF. Here the CDR3 DNA reads TGTGCCAGCAGCTTTTCCTCCACACTAAACACTGAAGCTTTCTTT. The full variable domain, rest sourced from reference TRBV11-2 and TRBJ1-1, is EAGVAQSPRYKIIEKRQSVAFWCNPISGHATLYWYQQILGQGPKLLIQFQNNGVVDDSQLPKDRFSAERLKGVDSTLKIQPAKLEDSAVYLCASSFSSTLNTEAFFGQGTRLTVV.

The rearrangement links TRBV10-1 to TRBJ1-1, with D maybe TRBD1 (5 bases). The CDR3 is made up of 13 amino acids. Germline CDR1 is WNHNN and CDR2 is SYGVQD (reference sequence). The V end lost 0 bases, the J end lost 4 bases, and 6 bases lay between the germline ends. CDR3 nucleotide sequence: TGCGCCAGCAGTGAGTCTCAGGGCACTGAAGCTTTCTTT. Translation gives CASSESQGTEAFF.

This clone was detected only once. The rearrangement links TRBV11-3 to TRBJ1-5; D perhaps matches TRBD1 (6 bases). This CDR3 is built from 18 residues. Germline V CDR1 and CDR2: SGHNT, YENEEA. V lost 6 bases and J lost 0, with 21 bases in between. The CDR3 coding sequence is TGTGCCAGCAGTCGAACAAAACTGTGGACAGATAGCAATCAGCCCCAGCATTTT. Amino acid sequence: CASSRTKLWTDSNQPQHF.

The chain uses TRBV24-1 and TRBJ1-5; the D is unclear. Germline V gives CDR1 KGHDR, CDR2 SFDVKD. The CDR3 runs 16 residues. V lost 0 bases to trimming and J lost 0 bases, with 8 bases between them. As DNA, the CDR3 is TGTGCCACCAGTGATTTGCTACAGAATAGCAATCAGCCCCAGCATTTT. Amino acids: CATSDLLQNSNQPQHF.

V gene TRBV27 combines with J gene TRBJ2-7, with 7 positions matching TRBD2. J was trimmed by 7 bases and V by 5 bases; bases with no gene match: 8. The CDR3 contains 13 residues. The V gene's germline CDR1 is MNHEY and CDR2 SMNVEV (reference sequence). CDR3 amino acids: CASSPSGVREQYF. The DNA of the CDR3 is TGTGCCAGCAGTCCTAGCGGCGTCCGAGAGCAGTACTTC.

J is TRBJ1-4 and V is TRBV5-8; TRBD1 might be the D (5 bases). The CDR3 is 14 amino acids. Germline-derived CDR1 and CDR2 are SGHTS and YDEGEE. Trimming took off 2 bases at V and 3 bases at J, with 8 bases between the two ends. The CDR3 DNA reads as TGTGCCAGCAGCTTAGGGGTTCCTAATGAAAAACTGTTTTTT. Its translation is CASSLGVPNEKLFF.

The chain links TRBV30 to TRBJ1-1, with unresolved D. This CDR3 contains 13 residues. CDR1 and CDR2 from the germline V gene are GTSNPN and SVGIG (reference sequence). Between the trimmed V and J ends, which lost 1 base and 4 bases, there was a span of 10 bases. CDR3 sequence: CAWSGEGGTEAFF. The CDR3 nucleotides read TGTGCCTGGAGTGGGGAGGGTGGCACTGAAGCTTTCTTT.

CDR3 sequence reads: CASTLQGLAKNIQYF. CDR3 in DNA: TGCGCCAGCACCCTCCAGGGGCTAGCCAAAAACATTCAGTACTTC. The chain links TRBV23-1 to TRBJ2-4, with D perhaps matching TRBD1 (6 bases). TRBV23-1 is known as an ORF, though its function is uncertain. This CDR3 has 15 residues. V was pared by 7 bases and J by 0 bases, with 13 bases between.

V and J are TRBV5-1 and TRBJ1-2, with TRBD1 matching over 10 bases. The CDR3 has 15 residues. Germline V gene sequence: CDR1 SGHRS, CDR2 YFSETQ. V dropped 5 bases and J dropped 3; count of bases not matched to a gene: 7. This CDR3 is CASSSGQGDDYGYTF. The CDR3 nucleotides read TGCGCCAGCAGTTCCGGACAGGGGGATGACTATGGCTACACCTTC.

This chain joins TRBV6-5 and TRBJ2-7, with 7 bases fitting TRBD1. The CDR3 has 15 residues. The V gene's germline CDR1 is MNHEY and CDR2 SVGAGI. The V gene end was trimmed by 0 bases and the J gene end by 3 bases; junction bases not matched to a gene: 5. DNA for the CDR3: TGTGCCAGCAGTTACTCGAGGGGACAGAACTACGAGCAGTACTTC. This gives the protein CASSYSRGQNYEQYF.

The V gene is TRBV7-2, the J gene TRBJ2-1; TRBD2 matches at 9 bases. CDR3 length: 15 residues. J lost 4 bases, V lost 4 bases, and 5 bases had no gene match. CDR1 SGHTA and CDR2 FQGNSA come from the germline V gene. The CDR3: CASSSSAGGYNEQFF. The CDR3 bases are TGTGCCAGCAGCTCATCCGCGGGGGGGTACAATGAGCAGTTCTTC.

The rearrangement links TRBV4-1 to TRBJ2-1; 9 nucleotides agree with TRBD2. CDR1 and CDR2 from the germline V gene are MGHRA and YSYEKL. CDR3 length: 15 residues. V was clipped by 0 bases and J by 15 bases; unmatched bases: 12. The CDR3 DNA sequence: TGCGCCAGCAGCCAAGATCGAGCGGGGGGTCTAGTTGTGTTCTTC. Its protein is CASSQDRAGGLVVFF.

This clone appeared a single time. The genes are TRBV18 and TRBJ1-2; TRBD1 is a possible D gene (5 bases). Trimming left V 6 bases short and J 3 bases short, with 11 bases between. Per the germline V gene, CDR1 is KGHSH and CDR2 is LQKENI. The CDR3 is 13 residues long. The CDR3 region has the DNA TGTGCCAGCTCGCCCTCCAGGGACTATGGCTACACCTTC. Translated, it gives CASSPSRDYGYTF.

The rearrangement uses TRBV4-2 and TRBJ1-1; 9 nucleotides agree with TRBD1. V was pared by 0 bases and J by 6 bases, with 5 bases of the junction left unmatched. Germline lookup yields CDR1 LGHNA and CDR2 YNFKEQ. The CDR3 sequence is 15 residues long. The CDR3 here is CASSQEGQGYSEAFF. As DNA, the CDR3 is TGTGCCAGCAGCCAAGAAGGACAGGGGTACTCTGAAGCTTTCTTT.

V gene TRBV9 combines with J gene TRBJ1-1, with 7 nucleotides matching TRBD1. Germline V CDR1 and CDR2: SGDLS, YYNGEE. V dropped 4 bases and J dropped 7; count of bases not matched to a gene: 10. The CDR3 is 14 residues long. The CDR3 nucleotides read TGTGCCAGCAGCCCTCATGAGGGGGCAAGTGAAGCTTTCTTT. Protein sequence: CASSPHEGASEAFF.

The chain links TRBV4-3 to TRBJ1-2; no clear D. The V end lost 1 base, the J end lost 1 base, and 13 bases lay between the germline ends. The CDR3 length is 16 residues. Germline V gives CDR1 LGHNA, CDR2 YSLEER. The chain's CDR3 is CASSQAATPDNYGYTF. The CDR3 DNA is TGCGCCAGCAGCCAAGCTGCCACACCCGATAACTATGGCTACACCTTC.

The chain employs TRBV13 and TRBJ1-1; 8 bases fit TRBD1. The CDR3 contains 16 residues. Germline V gene data show CDR1 as PRHDT and CDR2 as FYEKMQ (reference sequence). Trimming took 3 bases from V and 1 from J; bases not matched to a gene: 7. CDR3 protein: CASSFRQGARNTEAFF. Written as DNA, the CDR3 is TGTGCCAGCAGCTTCCGGCAGGGGGCACGGAACACTGAAGCTTTCTTT.

The CDR3 is CASSLLDRPNEKLFF. The CDR3 coding sequence is TGTGCCAGCAGTTTACTCGACAGGCCTAATGAAAAACTGTTTTTT. This chain joins TRBV27 and TRBJ1-4; tentative D call: TRBD1 (6 bases). The CDR3 spans 15 residues. From germline, CDR1 is MNHEY and CDR2 SMNVEV (reference sequence). V lost 2 bases to trimming and J lost 3 bases, with 10 bases between them.

The chain employs TRBV9 and TRBJ1-3; tentative D call: TRBD1 (6 bases). V lost 6 bases, J lost 1 base, and 8 bases lay in between. Germline CDR1 and CDR2: SGDLS and YYNGEE. This CDR3 has 13 residues. CDR3 sequence: CASTGQSGNTIYF. The CDR3, as DNA: TGTGCCAGCACCGGACAGTCTGGAAACACCATATATTTT.